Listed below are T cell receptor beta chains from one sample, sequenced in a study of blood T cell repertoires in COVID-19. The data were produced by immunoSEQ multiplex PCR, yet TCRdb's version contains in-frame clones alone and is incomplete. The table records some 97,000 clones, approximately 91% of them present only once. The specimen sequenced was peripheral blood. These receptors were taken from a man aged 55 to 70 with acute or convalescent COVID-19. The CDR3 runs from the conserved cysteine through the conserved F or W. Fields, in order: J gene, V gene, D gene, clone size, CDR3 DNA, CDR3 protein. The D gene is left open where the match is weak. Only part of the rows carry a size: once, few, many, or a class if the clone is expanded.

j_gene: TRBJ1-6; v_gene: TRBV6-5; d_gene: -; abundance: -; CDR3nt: TGTGCCAGCATGAGAGGGAGGGTTTCACCCCTCCACTTT; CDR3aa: CASMRGRVSPLHF
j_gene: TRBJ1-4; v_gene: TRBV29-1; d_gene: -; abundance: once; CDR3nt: TGCAGCGTTGCAGTCCTGGGATCGGGGATTTTTTTT; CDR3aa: CSVAVLGSGIFF
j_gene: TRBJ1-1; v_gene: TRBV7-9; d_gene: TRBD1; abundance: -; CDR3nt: TGTGCCAGCAGCCCCGGGACAGGGGGGTACATGAACACTGAAGCTTTCTTT; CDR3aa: CASSPGTGGYMNTEAFF
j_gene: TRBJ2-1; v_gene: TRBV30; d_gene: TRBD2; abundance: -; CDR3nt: TGTGCCTGGACATTGACTAGCGGGATTAATGAGCAGTTCTTC; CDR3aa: CAWTLTSGINEQFF
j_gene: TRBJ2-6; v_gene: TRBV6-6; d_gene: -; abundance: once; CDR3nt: TGTGCCAGCAGTCCACCGGGATTTTGGGCTGGGGCCAACGTCCTGACTTTC; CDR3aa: CASSPPGFWAGANVLTF
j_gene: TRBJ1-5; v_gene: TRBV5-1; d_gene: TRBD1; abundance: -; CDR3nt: TGCGCCAGCAGCCTGACAGGGAGTCAGCCCCAGCATTTT; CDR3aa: CASSLTGSQPQHF
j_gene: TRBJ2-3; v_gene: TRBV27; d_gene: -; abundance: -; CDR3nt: TGTGCCAGCAGTCTGCGGAACACAGATACGCAGTATTTT; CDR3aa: CASSLRNTDTQYF
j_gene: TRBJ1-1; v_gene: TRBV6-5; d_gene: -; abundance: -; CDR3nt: TGTGCCAGCAGCTACCGGGCCCAGGGCACTGAAGCTTTCTTT; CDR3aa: CASSYRAQGTEAFF
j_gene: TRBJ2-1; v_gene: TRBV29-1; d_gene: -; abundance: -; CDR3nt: TGCAGCGCAAGACGACAGGTATCCTACAATGAGCAGTTCTTC; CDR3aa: CSARRQVSYNEQFF
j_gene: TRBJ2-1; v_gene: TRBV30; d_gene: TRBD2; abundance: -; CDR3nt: TGTGCCTGGCTGAAGACTAGCGGGAATGAGCAGTTCTTC; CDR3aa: CAWLKTSGNEQFF
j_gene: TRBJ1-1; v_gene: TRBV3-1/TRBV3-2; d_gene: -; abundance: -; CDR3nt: TGTGCCAGCAGCCAAGATCTGGGGAGCGTCACTGAAGCTTTCTTT; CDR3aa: CASSQDLGSVTEAFF
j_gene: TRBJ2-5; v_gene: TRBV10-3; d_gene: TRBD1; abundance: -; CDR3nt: TGTGCCGCAGGGGGTCAAGAGACCCAGTACTTC; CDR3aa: CAAGGQETQYF
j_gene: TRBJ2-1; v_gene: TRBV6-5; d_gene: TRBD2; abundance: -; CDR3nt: TGTGCCAGCAGCCGTAGCGGGGACCAATACAATGAGCAGTTCTTC; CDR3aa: CASSRSGDQYNEQFF
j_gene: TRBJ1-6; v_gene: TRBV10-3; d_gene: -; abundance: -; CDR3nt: TGTGCCATCAGTGAGTCGCTCCAGGGCGATAATTCACCCCTCCACTTT; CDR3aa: CAISESLQGDNSPLHF
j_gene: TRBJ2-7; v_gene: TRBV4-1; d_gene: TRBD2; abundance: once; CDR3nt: TGCGCCAGCAGTCAGACTAGCGGGATTAGCTCCTACGAGCAGTACTTC; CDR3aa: CASSQTSGISSYEQYF
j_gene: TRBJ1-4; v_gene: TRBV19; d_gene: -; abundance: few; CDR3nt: TGTGCCAGTAGACCAGCCGGGGTGGAAAAACTGTTTTTT; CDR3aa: CASRPAGVEKLFF
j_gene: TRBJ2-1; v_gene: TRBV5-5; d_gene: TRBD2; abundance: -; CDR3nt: TGTGCCAGCAGCAATCACTGGGAGGGCCCCTACAATGAGCAGTTCTTC; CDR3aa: CASSNHWEGPYNEQFF
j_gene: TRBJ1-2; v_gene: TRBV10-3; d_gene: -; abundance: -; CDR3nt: TGTGCCATCAGGGACATTGGAGCTAACTATGGCTACACCTTC; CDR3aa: CAIRDIGANYGYTF
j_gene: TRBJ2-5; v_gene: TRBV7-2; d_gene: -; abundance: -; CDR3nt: TGTGCCAGCAGCTCCCTAGGAACTAACCAAGAGACCCAGTACTTC; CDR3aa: CASSSLGTNQETQYF
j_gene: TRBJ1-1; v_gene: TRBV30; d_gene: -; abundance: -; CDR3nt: TGTGCCTGGGAAGCCACAGGGTGGGCTGAAGCTTTCTTT; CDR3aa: CAWEATGWAEAFF
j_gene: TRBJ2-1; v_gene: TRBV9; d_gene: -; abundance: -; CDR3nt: TGTGCCAGCAGCTTTTCAGGGTCCAATGAGCAGTTCTTC; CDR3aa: CASSFSGSNEQFF
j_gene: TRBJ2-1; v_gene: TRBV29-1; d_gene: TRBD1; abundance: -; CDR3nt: TGCAGCGTTGCCCCGGACAGGGGATCCTCCTACAATGAGCAGTTCTTC; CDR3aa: CSVAPDRGSSYNEQFF
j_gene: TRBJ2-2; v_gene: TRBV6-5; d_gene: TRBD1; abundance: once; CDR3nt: TGTGCCAGCCGGGGACAGGGACGCACCGGGGAGCTGTTTTTT; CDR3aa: CASRGQGRTGELFF
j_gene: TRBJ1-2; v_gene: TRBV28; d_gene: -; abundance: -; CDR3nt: TGTGCCAGCAGTTTAAAAATACGGACAGACGGTGGCTACACCTTC; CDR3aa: CASSLKIRTDGGYTF
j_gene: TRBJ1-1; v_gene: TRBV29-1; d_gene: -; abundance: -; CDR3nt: TGCAGCGTCTTGATAGTGGCCGCTGAGGCAGCTTTCTTT; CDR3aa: CSVLIVAAEAAFF
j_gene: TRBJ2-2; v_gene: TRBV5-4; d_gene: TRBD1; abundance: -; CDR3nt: TGTGCCAGCAGCTTTTGGGCAGGGGGCCTGACCGGGGAGCTGTTTTTT; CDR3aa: CASSFWAGGLTGELFF
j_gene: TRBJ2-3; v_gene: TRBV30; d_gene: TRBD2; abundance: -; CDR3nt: TGTGCCAGAACTAGCGGGAGCACAGATACGCAGTATTTT; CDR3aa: CARTSGSTDTQYF
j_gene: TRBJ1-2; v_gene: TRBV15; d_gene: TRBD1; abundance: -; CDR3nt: TGTGCCACCAGCACCTTGGACAGGGAGATGAATGGCTACACCTTC; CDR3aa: CATSTLDREMNGYTF
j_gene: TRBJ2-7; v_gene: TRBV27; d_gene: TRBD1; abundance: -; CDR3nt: TGTGCCAGTAGTTTAAAAGGGGGCGGAAGCTCCTACGAGCAGTACTTC; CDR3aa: CASSLKGGGSSYEQYF
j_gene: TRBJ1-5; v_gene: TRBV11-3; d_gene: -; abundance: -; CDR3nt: TGTGCCAGCAGCGACGGAGGGGATCAGCCCCAGCATTTT; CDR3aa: CASSDGGDQPQHF
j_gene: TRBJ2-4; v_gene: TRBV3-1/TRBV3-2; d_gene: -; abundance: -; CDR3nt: TGTGCCAGCAGCCCCCGAGTCGGGGCCAAAAACATTCAGTACTTC; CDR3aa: CASSPRVGAKNIQYF
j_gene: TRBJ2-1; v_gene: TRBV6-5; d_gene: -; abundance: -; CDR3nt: TGTGCCAGTAGGGGCCTAGCGAACTACAATGAGCAGTTCTTC; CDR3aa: CASRGLANYNEQFF
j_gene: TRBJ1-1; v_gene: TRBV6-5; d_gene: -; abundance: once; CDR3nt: TGTGCCAGCAGGTTAAGATTCTCAGTAAACACTGAAGCTTTCTTT; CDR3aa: CASRLRFSVNTEAFF
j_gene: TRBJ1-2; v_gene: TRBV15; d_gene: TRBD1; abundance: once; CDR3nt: TGTGCCACCAGCAGAGATCAGGGAAGGGGGCCTTCAAATGGCTACACCTTC; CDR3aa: CATSRDQGRGPSNGYTF
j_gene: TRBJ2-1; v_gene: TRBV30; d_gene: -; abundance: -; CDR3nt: TGTGCCTATCTACAGGTGAGCTCCTACAATGAGCAGTTCTTC; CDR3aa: CAYLQVSSYNEQFF
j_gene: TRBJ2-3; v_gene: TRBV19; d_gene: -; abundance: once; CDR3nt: TGTGCCAGTAGTATAGGTCGGGCAGGGGGCACAGATACGCAGTATTTT; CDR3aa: CASSIGRAGGTDTQYF
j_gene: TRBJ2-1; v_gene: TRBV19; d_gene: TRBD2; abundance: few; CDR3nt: TGTGCCAGTAGCTGGGACTACTACAATGAGCAGTTCTTC; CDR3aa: CASSWDYYNEQFF
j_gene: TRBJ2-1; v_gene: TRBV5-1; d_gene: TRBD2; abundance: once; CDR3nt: TGCGCCAGCAGCTTCGGACTAGCGGGAGTAAATGAGCAGTTCTTC; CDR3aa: CASSFGLAGVNEQFF
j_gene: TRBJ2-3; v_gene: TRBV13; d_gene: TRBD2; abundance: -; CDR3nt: TGTGCCAGCAGCTCTGGACTAGTCTCAGATACGCAGTATTTT; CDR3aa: CASSSGLVSDTQYF
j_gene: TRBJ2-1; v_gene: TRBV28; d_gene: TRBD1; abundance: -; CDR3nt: TGTGCCAGCAGCCTAGAAGGGACAGGGTCACGCAATGAGCAGTTCTTC; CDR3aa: CASSLEGTGSRNEQFF